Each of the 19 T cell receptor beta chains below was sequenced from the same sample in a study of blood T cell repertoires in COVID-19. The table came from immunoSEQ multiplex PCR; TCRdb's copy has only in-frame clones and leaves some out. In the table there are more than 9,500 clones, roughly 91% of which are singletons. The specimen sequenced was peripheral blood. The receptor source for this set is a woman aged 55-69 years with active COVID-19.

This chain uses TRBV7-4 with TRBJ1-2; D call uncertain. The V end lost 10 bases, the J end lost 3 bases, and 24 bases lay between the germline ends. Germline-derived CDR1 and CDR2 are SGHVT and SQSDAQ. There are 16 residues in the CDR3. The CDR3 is CATFNNREFYYYGYTF. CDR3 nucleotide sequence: TGTGCCACCTTCAACAACCGGGAATTTTACTACTATGGCTACACCTTC. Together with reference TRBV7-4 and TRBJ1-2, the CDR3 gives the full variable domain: GAGVSQSPRYKVAKRGRDVALRCDSISGHVTLYWYRQTLGQGSEVLTYSQSDAQRDKSGRPSGRFSAERPERSVSTLKIQRTEQGDSAVYLCATFNNREFYYYGYTFGSGTRLTVV.

The chain's CDR3 is CASSLGQIDNSPLHF. The CDR3 DNA reads TGTGCCAGCAGCTTGGGACAGATAGATAATTCACCCCTCCACTTT. This chain links TRBV5-4 with TRBJ1-6; D is perhaps TRBD1 (5 bases). This CDR3 has 15 amino acids. CDR1 is SGHNT, CDR2 YYREEE, per germline (reference sequence). Trimming shortened V by 0 bases and J by 5 bases, and 9 bases separated the two germline ends.

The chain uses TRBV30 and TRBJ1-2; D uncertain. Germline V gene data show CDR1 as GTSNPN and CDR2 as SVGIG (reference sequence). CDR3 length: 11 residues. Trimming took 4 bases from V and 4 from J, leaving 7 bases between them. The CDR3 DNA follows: TGTGCCTGGAAGGGAGGCTATGGCTACACCTTC. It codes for CAWKGGYGYTF.

CDR3 loop: CASSSGREGGSLYNEQFF. For the CDR3, the DNA is TGCGCCAGCAGCTCTGGACGGGAGGGGGGCTCCCTATACAATGAGCAGTTCTTC. The chain employs TRBV5-1 and TRBJ2-1; 8 positions agree with TRBD2. The junction had 15 bases not matched to a gene; V was cut back by 3 bases and J by 4 bases. The CDR3 runs to 18 residues. From germline, CDR1 is SGHRS and CDR2 YFSETQ. Full variable domain (outside the CDR3, taken from reference TRBV5-1 and TRBJ2-1): KAGVTQTPRYLIKTRGQQVTLSCSPISGHRSVSWYQQTPGQGLQFLFEYFSETQRNKGNFPGRFSGRQFSNSRSEMNVSTLELGDSALYLCASSSGREGGSLYNEQFFGPGTRLTVL.

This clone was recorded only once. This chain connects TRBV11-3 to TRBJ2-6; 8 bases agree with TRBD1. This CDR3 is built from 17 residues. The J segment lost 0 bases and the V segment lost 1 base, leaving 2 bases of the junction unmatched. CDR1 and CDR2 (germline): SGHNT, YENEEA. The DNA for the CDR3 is TGTGCCAGCAGCTTAGGACAGGGGAGCTCTGGGGCCAACGTCCTGACTTTC. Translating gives CASSLGQGSSGANVLTF.

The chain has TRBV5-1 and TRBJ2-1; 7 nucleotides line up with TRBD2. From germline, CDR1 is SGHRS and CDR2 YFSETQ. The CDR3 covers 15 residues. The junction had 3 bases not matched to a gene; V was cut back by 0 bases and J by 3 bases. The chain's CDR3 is CASSLEQRDYNEQFF. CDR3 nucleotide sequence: TGCGCCAGCAGCTTGGAGCAGCGGGACTACAATGAGCAGTTCTTC.

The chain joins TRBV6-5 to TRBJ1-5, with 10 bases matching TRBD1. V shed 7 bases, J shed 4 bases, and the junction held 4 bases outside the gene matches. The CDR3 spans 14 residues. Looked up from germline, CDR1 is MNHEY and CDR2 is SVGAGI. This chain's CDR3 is CASTGQGRNQPQHF. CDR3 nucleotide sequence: TGTGCCAGCACGGGACAGGGGCGTAATCAGCCCCAGCATTTT.

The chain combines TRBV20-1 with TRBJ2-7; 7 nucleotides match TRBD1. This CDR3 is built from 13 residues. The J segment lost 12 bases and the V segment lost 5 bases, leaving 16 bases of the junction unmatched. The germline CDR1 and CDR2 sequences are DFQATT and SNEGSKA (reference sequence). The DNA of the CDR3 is TGCAGTGCTCGTGGACAGGCCGCCTCGTCGGGGTACTTC. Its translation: CSARGQAASSGYF.

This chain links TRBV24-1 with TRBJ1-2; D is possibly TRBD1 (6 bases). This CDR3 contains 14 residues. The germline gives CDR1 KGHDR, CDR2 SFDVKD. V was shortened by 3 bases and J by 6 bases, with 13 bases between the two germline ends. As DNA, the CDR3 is TGTGCCACCAGTGATCGCCGGACAGCGAATGGCTACACCTTC. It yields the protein CATSDRRTANGYTF.

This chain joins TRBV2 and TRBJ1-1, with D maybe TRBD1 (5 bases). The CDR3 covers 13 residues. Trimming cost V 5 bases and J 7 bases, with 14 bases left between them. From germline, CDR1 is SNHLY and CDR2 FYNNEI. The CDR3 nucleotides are TGTGCCAGCAGTTCAGGACACCAGCTTGAAGCTTTCTTT. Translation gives CASSSGHQLEAFF.

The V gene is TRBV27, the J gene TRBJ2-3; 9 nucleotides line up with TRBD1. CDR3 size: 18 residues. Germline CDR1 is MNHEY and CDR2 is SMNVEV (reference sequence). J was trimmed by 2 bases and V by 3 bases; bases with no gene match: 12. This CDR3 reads CASSFLGRGQGPTDTQYF. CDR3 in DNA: TGTGCCAGCAGTTTTTTGGGCAGGGGACAGGGTCCCACAGATACGCAGTATTTT.

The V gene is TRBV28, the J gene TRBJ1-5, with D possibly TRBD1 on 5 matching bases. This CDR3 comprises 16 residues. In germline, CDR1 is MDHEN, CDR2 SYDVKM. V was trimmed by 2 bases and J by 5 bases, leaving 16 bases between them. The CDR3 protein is CASSLGAGYRYQPQHF. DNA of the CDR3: TGTGCCAGCAGTTTAGGAGCAGGGTACCGGTATCAGCCCCAGCATTTT. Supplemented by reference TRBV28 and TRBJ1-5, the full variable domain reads DVKVTQSSRYLVKRTGEKVFLECVQDMDHENMFWYRQDPGLGLRLIYFSYDVKMKEKGDIPEGYSVSREKKERFSLILESASTNQTSMYLCASSLGAGYRYQPQHFGDGTRLSIL.

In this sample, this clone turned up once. CDR3 region: CASSPPSSERYVQYF. The CDR3 bases are TGTGCCAGCAGCCCACCTTCTAGCGAGAGGTACGTGCAGTATTTT. The J gene is TRBJ2-3, the V gene TRBV11-3; possible D gene TRBD2, 6 bases. The CDR3 is made up of 15 amino acids. Germline-derived CDR1 and CDR2 are SGHNT and YENEEA. V was trimmed by 5 bases and J by 11 bases, leaving 23 bases between them.

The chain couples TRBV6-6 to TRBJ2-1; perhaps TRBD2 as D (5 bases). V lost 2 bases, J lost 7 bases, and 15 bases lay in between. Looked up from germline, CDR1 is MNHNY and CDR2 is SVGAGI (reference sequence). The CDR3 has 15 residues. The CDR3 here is CASSYEDWTRNEQFF. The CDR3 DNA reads TGTGCCAGCAGTTACGAAGACTGGACTCGGAATGAGCAGTTCTTC.

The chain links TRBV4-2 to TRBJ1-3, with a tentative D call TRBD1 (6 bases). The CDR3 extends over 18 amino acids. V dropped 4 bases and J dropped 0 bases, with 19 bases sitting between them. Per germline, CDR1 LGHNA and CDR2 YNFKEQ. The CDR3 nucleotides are TGTGCCAGCAGCCTTAACCACAGGGCCCCCGACTCTGGAAACACCATATATTTT. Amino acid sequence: CASSLNHRAPDSGNTIYF.

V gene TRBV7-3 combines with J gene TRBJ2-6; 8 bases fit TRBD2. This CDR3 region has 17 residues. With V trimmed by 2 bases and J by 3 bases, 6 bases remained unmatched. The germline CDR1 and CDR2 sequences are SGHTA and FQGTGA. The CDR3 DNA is TGTGCCAGCAGCTTACAGCCAGCGGGGGTTGGGGCCAACGTCCTGACTTTC. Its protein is CASSLQPAGVGANVLTF. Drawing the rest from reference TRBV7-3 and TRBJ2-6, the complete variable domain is GAGVSQTPSNKVTEKGKYVELRCDPISGHTALYWYRQSLGQGPEFLIYFQGTGAADDSGLPNDRFFAVRPEGSVSTLKIQRTERGDSAVYLCASSLQPAGVGANVLTFGAGSRLTVL.

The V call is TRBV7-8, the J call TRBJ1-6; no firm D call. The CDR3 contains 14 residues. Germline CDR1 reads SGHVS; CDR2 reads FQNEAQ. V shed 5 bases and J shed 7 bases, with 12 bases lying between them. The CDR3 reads CASSQTDLNSPLHF. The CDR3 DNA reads TGTGCCAGCAGCCAAACAGACCTCAATTCACCCCTCCACTTT. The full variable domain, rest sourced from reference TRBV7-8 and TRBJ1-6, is GAGVSQSPRYKVAKRGQDVALRCDPISGHVSLFWYQQALGQGPEFLTYFQNEAQLDKSGLPSDRFFAERPEGSVSTLKIQRTQQEDSAVYLCASSQTDLNSPLHFGNGTRLTVT.

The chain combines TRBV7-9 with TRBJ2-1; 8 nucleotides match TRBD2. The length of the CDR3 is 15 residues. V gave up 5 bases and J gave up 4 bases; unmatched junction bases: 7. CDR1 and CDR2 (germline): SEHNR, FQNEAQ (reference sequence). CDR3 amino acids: CASSRTSGPYNEQFF. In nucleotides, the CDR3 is TGTGCCAGCAGCCGTACTAGCGGACCGTACAATGAGCAGTTCTTC.

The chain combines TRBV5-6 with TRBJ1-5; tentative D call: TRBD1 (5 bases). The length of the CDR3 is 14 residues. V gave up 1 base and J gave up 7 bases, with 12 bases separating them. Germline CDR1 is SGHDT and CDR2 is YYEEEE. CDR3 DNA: TGTGCCAGCAGCTTGAGGTGGGGCGGACAGCCCCAGCATTTT. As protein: CASSLRWGGQPQHF.